This T cell receptor (beta chain) was identified during a study of post-analysis software for immune sequencing data. Overall study findings and caveats: Normalized Chao1 diversity in multiple sclerosis patients fell significantly below that of controls. In patients, TRBV5-6, TRBV5-1 and TRBV20-1 belonged to several TRBV segments found more frequently than in controls.

Unmatched junction bases numbered 6, after V lost 1 base and J lost 8 bases. CDR1 and CDR2 from the germline V gene are LGHDT and YNNKEL (reference sequence). CDR3 length: 15 residues. The TCR beta cDNA libraries carried unique molecular identifiers. TCRdb reanalysed the PCR reads using MiXCR and keeps one entry per CDR3 protein. The table has roughly 700,000 distinct CDR3 sequences, roughly 29% seen once. Comment on this clonotype: Its matching antigen is unknown.

This receptor was identified in a girl under 18 with multiple sclerosis. Sequencing was performed on blood. V and J are TRBV3-1 and TRBJ2-1, with 9 bases fitting TRBD1. The DNA of the CDR3 is TGTGCCAGCAGCCAAGGGGACAGGGTAGTCGATGAGCAGTTCTTC. It specifies CASSQGDRVVDEQFF.